The clone carrying this T cell receptor beta chain was counted a few times. This specimen comes from a study of shared clonotypes between healthy human individuals. Trimming took off 2 bases at V and 0 bases at J, with 11 bases between the two ends. Germline V CDR1 and CDR2: GTSNPN, SVGIG (reference sequence). CDR3 length: 15 amino acids. Measured with immunoSEQ multiplex PCR; TCRdb has only the in-frame clones, and not every one. The sample has some 2.3 million clones; more than 85% are singletons. Sequencing was carried out using naive CD4+ T cells from PBMCs. Sample subset: CD45RA+ positively selected. The sequence came from a man between 18 and 29 years old in good health. Some clones in this sample may be carry-over from other donors' samples. The gene calls are TRBV30 and TRBJ1-5, with D tentatively TRBD1 (5 bases). The CDR3 region has the DNA TGTGCCTGGAGTCCAGGACACAATAGCAATCAGCCCCAGCATTTT. Its protein is CAWSPGHNSNQPQHF.